Given below is one TCR beta chain in context. The data derive from a study of cytomegalovirus exposure and HLA in healthy donors. In the PCR, 60 Vbeta and 13 Jbeta primers were used. Generated by immunoSEQ multiplex PCR, the TCRdb table keeps only in-frame clones and is missing some. The repertoire consists of under 100,000 clones, with 55% to 75% occurring once and the leading ten covering over 12%. Sequencing was carried out using PBMCs. The TCR was taken from a woman aged 45 to 65 in good health and CMV-seropositive.

CDR3 in DNA: TGTGCCTGGAGTCCTTTTAGTGGGGCCAACGTCCTGACTTTC. It yields the protein CAWSPFSGANVLTF. The V call is TRBV30, the J call TRBJ2-6, with unresolved D. The CDR3 sequence is 14 residues long. The germline CDR1 and CDR2 sequences are GTSNPN and SVGIG (reference sequence). The ends were cut back, 2 bases at V and 3 bases at J, with 8 bases in the middle. The complete variable domain, with remaining parts taken from reference TRBV30 and TRBJ2-6, reads SQTIHQWPATLVQPVGSPLSLECTVEGTSNPNLYWYRQAAGRGLQLLFYSVGIGQISSEVPQNLSASRPQDRQFILSSKKLLLSDSGFYLCAWSPFSGANVLTFGAGSRLTVL.